These 9 T cell receptor beta chains were all obtained from the same sample, sequenced in a study of cytomegalovirus exposure and HLA in healthy donors. Vbeta (60) and Jbeta (13) primers were used in the PCR. Data came from immunoSEQ multiplex PCR; TCRdb stores just in-frame clones and leaves some out. Of over 75,000 clones listed, about 83% were seen once; the top ten hold approximately 16%. The sample was PBMCs. These receptors were collected from a man between 60 and 75 years old in good health and CMV-seropositive.

The chain couples TRBV11-2 to TRBJ2-1, with 9 nucleotides matching TRBD1. The V and J ends lost 6 bases and 6 bases, in that order; junction bases with no gene match: 3. The germline V gene has CDR1 SGHAT and CDR2 FQNNGV. This CDR3 is 13 amino acids long. The CDR3 bases are TGTGCCAGCAGATCGACAGGGGGCAATGAGCAGTTCTTC. Translated, it gives CASRSTGGNEQFF.

This clone was seen a few times. CDR3 coding DNA: TGTGCCAGCAGTTCGTCCAGGTACGAGCAGTACTTC. It codes for CASSSSRYEQYF. The chain joins TRBV7-2 to TRBJ2-7, with no clear D. This CDR3 is 12 amino acids long. Trimming removed 6 bases at V and 4 bases at J, with 10 bases between. Germline V gene lookup returns CDR1 SGHTA and CDR2 FQGNSA. Supplemented by reference TRBV7-2 and TRBJ2-7, the full variable domain reads GAGVSQSPSNKVTEKGKDVELRCDPISGHTALYWYRQSLGQGLEFLIYFQGNSAPDKSGLPSDRFSAERTGGSVSTLTIQRTQQEDSAVYLCASSSSRYEQYFGPGTRLTVT.

Concerning this clone: An end of the junction does not agree with germline; a read error may underlie this. This chain joins TRBV7-7 and TRBJ2-2, with TRBD1 matching 11 bases. The CDR3 spans 16 residues. The V gene's germline CDR1 is SSHAT and CDR2 FNYEAQ (reference sequence). The CDR3 here is CASSLTGTGGTGELFF. CDR3 nucleotides: TGTGCTAGCAGCTTAACCGGGACAGGGGGCACCGGGGAGCTGTTTTTT.

This clone has only one observation. This chain links TRBV28 with TRBJ2-2, with a weak D call TRBD1 (6 bases). Looked up from germline, CDR1 is MDHEN and CDR2 is SYDVKM. The V and J ends lost 2 bases and 2 bases respectively, with 18 bases between them. This CDR3 spans 18 amino acids. The CDR3 loop reads CASSLVGGALINTGELFF. Written as DNA, the CDR3 is TGTGCCAGCAGTTTAGTAGGGGGTGCGTTGATTAACACCGGGGAGCTGTTTTTT.

The gene calls are TRBV7-2 and TRBJ2-1; D is possibly TRBD1 (5 bases). The V gene lost 7 bases and the J gene lost 9 bases, with 16 bases spanning the gap. Germline V gives CDR1 SGHTA, CDR2 FQGNSA. CDR3 length: 13 amino acids. The CDR3 is CASTKVRRGEQFF. In DNA, the CDR3 is TGTGCCAGCACCAAAGTTCGTAGGGGTGAGCAGTTCTTC.

The V call is TRBV1, the J call TRBJ2-3; TRBD2 is the table's D call, not checked against the DNA. TRBV1 is annotated as a pseudogene. The CDR3 length is 16 residues. The CDR3: CTSSQEASVSTDTQYF. CDR3 DNA: TGCACCAGCAGCCAAGAGGCTAGCGTGAGCACAGATACGCAGTATTTT.

The chain couples TRBV25-1 to TRBJ2-3; 8 nucleotides align to TRBD1. This CDR3 has 15 residues. V lost 4 bases, J lost 5 bases, and 8 bases stayed unmatched. CDR1 is MGHDK, CDR2 SYGVNS, per germline. CDR3 sequence: CASSVRTGSLDTQYF. The CDR3 nucleotides are TGTGCCAGCAGTGTGCGGACAGGGTCGTTAGATACGCAGTATTTT.

The rearrangement uses TRBV10-2 and TRBJ2-2, with 9 nucleotides matching TRBD2. Germline V lookup: CDR1 WSHSY, CDR2 SAAADI. With V trimmed by 3 bases and J by 6 bases, 2 bases remained unmatched. The CDR3 spans 14 residues. CDR3 DNA: TGCGCCAGCAGTGAAGGACTAGCGCCCGGGGAGCTGTTTTTT. Residues: CASSEGLAPGELFF.

The V gene is TRBV5-1, the J gene TRBJ2-3, with TRBD2 matching over 9 bases. This CDR3 has 16 amino acids. J lost 0 bases, V lost 4 bases, and 6 bases had no gene match. Germline V gene sequence: CDR1 SGHRS, CDR2 YFSETQ. CDR3 loop: CASSPGLASSTDTQYF. CDR3 DNA sequence: TGCGCCAGCAGCCCGGGACTAGCCTCTAGCACAGATACGCAGTATTTT.